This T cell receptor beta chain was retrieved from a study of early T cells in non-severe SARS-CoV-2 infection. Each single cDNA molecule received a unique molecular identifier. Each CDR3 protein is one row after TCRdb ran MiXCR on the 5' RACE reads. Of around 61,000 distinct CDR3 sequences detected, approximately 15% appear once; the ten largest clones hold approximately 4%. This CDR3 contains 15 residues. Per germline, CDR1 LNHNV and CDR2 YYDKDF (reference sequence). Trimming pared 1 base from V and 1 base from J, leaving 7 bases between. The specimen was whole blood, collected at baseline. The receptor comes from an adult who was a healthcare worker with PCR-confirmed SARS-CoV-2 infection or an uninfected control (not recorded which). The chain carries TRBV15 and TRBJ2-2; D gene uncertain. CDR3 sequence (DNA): TGTGCCACCAGCAGAGGAGGCCAGAACACCGGGGAGCTGTTTTTT. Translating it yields CATSRGGQNTGELFF.